This is a list of T cell receptor beta chains from one sample in a study of PD-L1 blockade in urothelial cancer. Generated by immunoSEQ multiplex PCR, the TCRdb table keeps only in-frame clones and is missing some. The sample shows about 95,000 clones, around nine tenths of them seen only once. The sample was PBMCs, taken around atezolizumab (anti-PD-L1) treatment. The origin of the receptors is a man aged 55 to 70 with urothelial cancer. Each CDR3 is given with its conserved first and last residue. D genes are given only for firm matches. Clone size appears in some rows only: once, few, many, or a class for an expanded clone.

clone size	J gene	V gene	CDR3 length	D gene	CDR3 DNA	CDR3 protein
-	TRBJ1-5	TRBV2	14	TRBD1	TGTGCCAGCAAGGGACAGGGGGCCGATCAGCCCCAGCATTTT	CASKGQGADQPQHF
-	TRBJ2-2	TRBV28	15	-	TGTGCCAGCAGTTTATCGAGGGGGTTTCCCGGGGAGCTGTTTTTT	CASSLSRGFPGELFF
-	TRBJ2-7	TRBV10-1	13	-	TGCGCCAGCAGTATAGCGTCGGATGGGGAGCAGTACTTC	CASSIASDGEQYF
-	TRBJ1-6	TRBV9	16	TRBD1	TGTGCCAGCAGCGCATCCGGGACAGGGGTGCTCCGGGCCCTCCACTTT	CASSASGTGVLRALHF
-	TRBJ1-2	TRBV7-2	15	TRBD1	TGTGCCAGCAGCCCGATGGAGACAGGGCACTATGGCTACACCTTC	CASSPMETGHYGYTF
-	TRBJ2-3	TRBV27	15	-	TGTGCCAGCAGTTCACCGACAACTAGCACAGATACGCAGTATTTT	CASSSPTTSTDTQYF
-	TRBJ2-7	TRBV7-9	13	TRBD2	TGTGCCAGCGGGACTAGCGGCTCCTACGAGCAGTACTTC	CASGTSGSYEQYF
-	TRBJ2-1	TRBV11-2	17	TRBD2	TGTGCCAGCAGGGGAGGAAGCGGGGGGTCCTCCTACAATGAGCAGTTCTTC	CASRGGSGGSSYNEQFF
few	TRBJ2-1	TRBV7-2	15	TRBD1	TGTGCCAGCAGCTACTACCAACAGGGGGCGAATGAGCAGTTCTTC	CASSYYQQGANEQFF
-	TRBJ2-1	TRBV5-1	20	TRBD1	TGCGCCAGCAGCTTTAGCTTTAGGACAGGGAATTTAGGCCTACGCAATGAGCAGTTCTTC	CASSFSFRTGNLGLRNEQFF
-	TRBJ2-7	TRBV19	13	TRBD1	TGTGCCAGTAGTACGGACAGGTTCGGCGAGCAGTACTTC	CASSTDRFGEQYF
few	TRBJ2-2	TRBV19	14	-	TGTGCCAGTAGTATAGGAGCGGGCACCGGGGAGCTGTTTTTT	CASSIGAGTGELFF
-	TRBJ2-1	TRBV6-5	15	TRBD2	TGTGCCAGCAGTACCCTAGCGGGAGGTTACAATGAGCAGTTCTTC	CASSTLAGGYNEQFF
once	TRBJ2-2	TRBV7-8	16	-	TGTGCCAGCAGCTTGATGAACCCTACTAACACCGGGGAGCTGTTTTTT	CASSLMNPTNTGELFF
few	TRBJ1-5	TRBV10-1	17	TRBD1	TGCGCCAGCACTCCCCGTCCGGACAGGGTTTGCAATCAGCCCCAGCATTTT	CASTPRPDRVCNQPQHF
-	TRBJ1-2	TRBV2	12	TRBD1	TGTGCCAGCAATAGGGACAGCTATGGCTACACCTTC	CASNRDSYGYTF